This TCR beta chain was sequenced in a study of cytomegalovirus exposure and HLA in healthy donors (dated by TCRdb to 2016 to 2017). Background on the whole study: An earlier analysis of 587 of the donors reported 276 Gb of sequence data and around 110 million unique TCR beta sequences obtained from some 200 million T cells. Using immunosequencing, the study profiled T cell repertoires from 666 subjects and related those repertoires to cytomegalovirus serostatus. All discovery cohort repertoires had been generated on a single sequencing platform. The number of typed donors differed by locus: about 629-630 for A, B, C, DRB1 and DQB1; 500 to 550 for DQA1; 606 for DPA1; and some 450 for DPB1. The aim of the study was to test whether cataloging public T cell receptors could identify signatures of past pathogen exposure. To predict cytomegalovirus infection status, the study combined high-throughput TCR immunosequencing, statistical association of individual TCRs with disease status, and machine learning. An earlier analysis of 587 of the donors used high-throughput TCR beta sequencing to judge whether each TCR beta V gene segment behaved as functional or pseudogenic. Roughly 310 gigabases of sequencing data and approximately 93 million unique TCR sequences were included in an early release covering several hundred HLA-typed donors. A separate validation cohort of more than 100 different subjects was used in addition to the approximately 700-subject first cohort. Donor age, sex, ethnicity and CMV serostatus were compiled together with the repertoire data. To study patterns of TCR occurrence, a later analysis re-analyzed previously published TCR beta repertoires from around 670 donors and added high-resolution HLA genotyping. Class I and class II HLA loci were covered by the typing at four-digit resolution. Among 398 genotyped donors of the cohort, an average of roughly 230,000 unique TCR beta nucleotide sequences was sequenced per donor, of which about 20% were non-productive. About five DR-DQ haplotypes were treated as single units for association and clustering because of strong linkage in the cohort. A later genetic analysis took genome-wide SNP genotypes for 398 of the 666 donors and used that subset as a discovery cohort. Of the 300 to 500 genotyped donors, roughly 76% were placed in the genetic ancestry cluster associated with self-reported Caucasian donors. In the later analysis, no new phenotypic data were used to find candidate immune exposures; instead, reliance was placed on TCR beta sequences and their occurrence across donors.

The receptor library was made with the immunoSEQ multiplex PCR assay. For the multiplex PCR, a mixture combining 60 forward primers for TCR Vbeta segments and 13 reverse primers for TCR Jbeta segments was used. The CDR3 region of rearranged TCR beta genes was amplified from genomic DNA with a multiplex PCR assay. On the Illumina HiSeq System, the amplified TCR beta libraries were sequenced as 87-base-pair reads. As for the original processing: A later analysis counted approximately 84 million unique TCR beta chains across the 550 to 750 repertoires, and some 11 million of these chains were shared by at least two donors. To remove PCR and sequencing errors, raw reads were error-corrected and collapsed into unique sequences using a nearest-neighbor algorithm that merged closely related sequences. To assign V, D and J gene segments, CDR3 sequences were aligned to IMGT reference sequences. For a sequence to be retained, at least a six-nucleotide match to both a V gene segment and a J gene segment was required. Rearrangements were called productive when the CDR3 lacked stop codons and stayed in frame with V and J; all others were non-productive. Following IMGT convention, CDR3 was defined as the stretch from the second conserved V-encoded cysteine up to the conserved J-encoded phenylalanine. Sequences without an unambiguous match to a single V gene segment were excluded from the earlier analysis of 450 to 750 of the donors. In an earlier analysis of 500 to 750 of the donors, V segments were called functional above 56.7% productive rearrangements and were called segregating when the between-donor standard deviation exceeded 5%. To diagnose cytomegalovirus status from the catalog of TCR beta chain sequences, a statistical classification framework was built. In a later analysis, TCR nucleotide sequences were compared against IMGT/GENE-DB human TR gene sequences so that V and J genes could be assigned. A later analysis assigned CDR3 sequences and most-parsimonious VDJ recombination scenarios with the TCRdist pipeline. In a later analysis, each TCR beta chain was defined by its CDR3 amino acid sequence together with its V-gene family, and reads without a unique V-gene family were excluded. As a way to deal with suspected cross-contamination and a sequencing artifact, a later analysis dropped 592 nucleotide sequences that were highly shared and had low generation probability. In a later analysis, a clonal expansion index for each public chain was calculated from normalized within-repertoire ranks of inferred template counts. In a later analysis, generation probabilities were computed with a VDJ recombination model fitted to out-of-frame rearrangements, and the resulting probabilities were checked against IGoR. In a later analysis, hypergeometric tests were used to score TCR-TCR, TCR-HLA and TCR-CMV co-occurrence, with a repertoire-size bias correction applied to TCR pairs. In a later analysis, false discovery rates were estimated by permuting HLA or CMV assignments 20 times. A later analysis grouped co-occurring TCRs with DBSCAN, adding TCRdist sequence similarity when clustering within HLA-allele-positive subsets. Repertoires with fewer than 30,000 or more than 120,000 public chains were left out of co-occurrence clustering, as were four to six repertoires with anomalous nucleotide sharing. Held by TCRdb, this immuneACCESS table contains in-frame sequences only and omits some clones. Under half of the omission traces to an unresolved V gene where checked; the cause of the rest is unknown. That table furnishes V, J and clone size, whereas the DNA furnished D and trimming. The sample table holds more than 95,000 clones, of which 60% to 80% were seen once. 5% to 6.5% of the sample goes to the ten largest clones.

Summary of the overall study and its limitations: The authors suggested that the approach could potentially be generalized to other disease states and immunological phenotypes. A total of fewer than 200 TCR beta chains were listed by the study as associated with cytomegalovirus. The earlier analysis of fewer than 750 of the donors excluded some 15 rarely observed V segments, including chromosome 9 orphons, because counts were too low. Because HLA typing was unavailable for some donors at each locus, only the typed subset was used in association tests. According to a later analysis, most CMV-associated TCR beta chains appeared to be HLA-restricted, and the HLA associations seemed to be driven largely by CMV exposure. In a later analysis, TCR association rates were found to vary across HLA loci, with the most associated TCRs seen for DRB1 alleles and the fewest for HLA-C alleles. The classifier was reported to diagnose cytomegalovirus status with high specificity and sensitivity in both the original and validation cohorts. Correlated functional status among segregating V segments might be attributable to linkage disequilibrium, but an unknown experimental factor could not be ruled out. A further reported finding was that TCR beta sequences accurately predicted the HLA-A and HLA-B alleles for most subjects in the first cohort. A group of highly shared sequence variants was considered likely to be a technical artifact of the sequencing pipeline. Assigning TCR associations to individual alleles was difficult when HLA alleles, especially DR and DQ, strongly co-occurred. Presence/absence analyses assumed roughly uniform sequencing depth across donors, an assumption that may not hold. Several of the top co-occurrence clusters appeared to be linked to parvovirus B19, influenza, CMV and Epstein-Barr virus, according to a later analysis. Only TCR beta chains were sequenced in this cohort, and the absence of alpha or paired-chain data limited detectable features. In a later genetic analysis, fewer N-insertions in productive TCRs were reported among donors in an Asian-associated ancestry cluster than the approximately 710-donor mean. Across donors, most TCR sequences were observed very rarely, whereas some public TCRs were present in many individuals. Broadly in line with IMGT annotations, most TCR beta V segments showed up in productive rearrangements about 87% or about 30% of the time in an earlier analysis of approximately 600 of the donors. In a later analysis, HLA-associated TCR beta chains showed more clonal expansion and lower generation probabilities than non-associated chains that were equally common. An association between a missense DCLRE1C variant and V-gene and J-gene trimming of TCR beta chains was found in a later genetic analysis and replicated in an independent cohort. Some IMGT-functional V segments, including TRBV6-2 and TRBV6-3, could not be distinguished by the 87-base-pair reads and were therefore excluded. In vitro tests confirmed that a few of the cytomegalovirus-associated TCR beta chains recognize cytomegalovirus antigens. The only immune exposure information available for the cohort was CMV serostatus. Specific HLA alleles were associated with 18,000 or so TCR beta sequences at a false discovery rate of 0.05 in a later analysis.

A note on this clone: There is no known antigen for this receptor. Per-base quality was not reported, and no clone a single base away is much larger than it.

Per the germline V gene, KGHSH is the CDR1 and LQKENI is the CDR2. The CDR3 sequence holds 14 residues, the cysteine and phenylalanine included. Only the CDR3 region is kept as DNA, spanning 42 bases read in frame from base 1. V has 4 bases trimmed and J has 2 bases trimmed; junction bases matching no gene number 3. The cohort consisted of more than 650 healthy bone marrow donors. All cohort members were sampled while nominally healthy, although unrecorded immune exposures were likely present. The donor tested CMV seropositive and was one of the 289 seropositive cohort members. A peripheral blood sample was collected from each donor, and TCR beta sequencing was performed on peripheral blood mononuclear cells. Genomic DNA was extracted from the blood cell samples with the Qiagen DNeasy Blood Extraction Kit.

This chain joins TRBV18 to TRBJ2-7; 9 middle bases align to TRBD2. Material: PBMCs. The clonotype was recovered from a man in his sixties in good health and CMV-seropositive. The CDR3 in this case is CASSRGGATYEQYF. DNA sequence: TGTGCCAGCTCACGCGGGGGGGCTACCTACGAGCAGTACTTC.